This T cell receptor beta chain was profiled in a study of control samples from healthy donors and cancer patients. Sequencing was performed with immunoSEQ multiplex PCR; in TCRdb, only in-frame clones are kept and a portion is missing. The data contain roughly 370,000 clones, 80% to 95% of them singletons. Germline CDR1 LNHDA, CDR2 SQIVND (reference sequence). The CDR3 is 13 residues long. The V and J ends lost 7 bases and 3 bases respectively, with 9 bases between them. The sequence came from a man in his forties or fifties with head and neck cancer. The rearrangement joins TRBV19 to TRBJ1-4; D not certain. The sequenced sample consisted of PBMCs. CDR3 residues: CASISGPNEKLFF. The CDR3 DNA reads TGTGCCAGTATTTCTGGGCCTAATGAAAAACTGTTTTTT.